The 8 T cell receptor beta chains given below trace back to one sample, sequenced in a study of ipilimumab plus nivolumab after autologous stem cell transplantation. Profiling relied on immunoSEQ multiplex PCR, and the TCRdb table lists in-frame clones only, not all of them. Among fewer than 20,000 clones, more than 80% were seen once, and the ten largest hold around 20%. Source: PBMCs, taken in a trial of ipilimumab plus nivolumab as post-transplant consolidation. The source is a male donor with diffuse large B-cell lymphoma.

This chain uses TRBV19 with TRBJ2-5, with 9 bases fitting TRBD1. The germline gives CDR1 LNHDA, CDR2 SQIVND (reference sequence). V lost 8 bases and J lost 8; bases outside the gene matches: 12. The CDR3 spans 14 residues. The CDR3 DNA follows: TGTGCCAGTGGGGCCGGGACAGGGCTGGGAACCCAGTACTTC. Its translation: CASGAGTGLGTQYF.

The CDR3 region is CASSIPTGLGETQYF. In nucleotides, the CDR3 is TGTGCCAGTAGTATACCGACAGGGTTGGGCGAGACCCAGTACTTC. The gene calls are TRBV19 and TRBJ2-5, with 7 positions matching TRBD1. The CDR3 sequence is 15 residues long. The V gene end was trimmed by 2 bases and the J gene end by 5 bases; junction bases not matched to a gene: 8. Germline assignment: CDR1 LNHDA and CDR2 SQIVND (reference sequence).

The chain is built from TRBV30 and TRBJ2-1, with 13 positions matching TRBD2. Germline CDR1 is GTSNPN and CDR2 is SVGIG (reference sequence). Unmatched junction bases numbered 2, after V lost 2 bases and J lost 4 bases. This CDR3 region has 15 residues. The DNA of the CDR3 is TGTGCCTGGAGTCGGACTAGCGGGAGATACAATGAGCAGTTCTTC. This sequence encodes CAWSRTSGRYNEQFF.

V gene TRBV25-1 combines with J gene TRBJ2-5, with D unclear. Germline V CDR1 and CDR2: MGHDK, SYGVNS. Trimming pared 5 bases from V and 1 base from J, leaving 11 bases between. The CDR3 is 14 residues long. As DNA, the CDR3 is TGTGCCAGCAGTCTAGGAACACCCCAAGAGACCCAGTACTTC. Translating it yields CASSLGTPQETQYF.

The chain has TRBV6-4 and TRBJ2-3, with a weak D call TRBD1 (6 bases). Trimming stripped 9 bases from V and 8 bases from J, with 15 bases between. This CDR3 has 12 amino acids. CDR1 and CDR2 (germline): MRHNA, SNTAGT. The CDR3 reads CASSTGLGTQYF. The CDR3 nucleotides are TGTGCCAGTAGTACAGGGCTTGGTACGCAGTATTTT.

The V call is TRBV6-6, the J call TRBJ2-1; 11 nucleotides match TRBD2. The CDR3 is 15 amino acids. Germline CDR1 reads MNHNY; CDR2 reads SVGAGI (reference sequence). J gave up 3 bases and V 6 bases, and 4 bases lay outside the gene matches. CDR3 coding DNA: TGTGCCAGCAGAATAGCGGGAGGGATCTACAATGAGCAGTTCTTC. This sequence encodes CASRIAGGIYNEQFF.

CDR3 in DNA: TGTGCCAGTCGACAGGGGGTAAACACCGGGGAGCTGTTTTTT. As protein: CASRQGVNTGELFF. This chain connects TRBV6-4 to TRBJ2-2; the match to TRBD1 covers 9 bases. Trimming cost V 9 bases and J 2 bases; bases outside gene matches: 4. Germline V gives CDR1 MRHNA, CDR2 SNTAGT. The CDR3 totals 14 residues.

This chain links TRBV9 with TRBJ1-3; a weak D match, TRBD1 (6 bases). The CDR3 has 15 residues. Trimming left V 3 bases short and J 8 bases short, with 18 bases between. Germline lookup yields CDR1 SGDLS and CDR2 YYNGEE. CDR3 sequence (DNA): TGTGCCAGCAGCGGACAGGTGCGGCCTTGGGACACCATATATTTT. Translating gives CASSGQVRPWDTIYF.